The T cell receptor beta chain described here comes from a study of blood T cell repertoires in COVID-19. Study in general: Collection of acute and convalescent COVID-19 samples took place in the United States, Italy and Spain. Sample material is recorded as cDNA or gDNA derived from T cells, B-cell-depleted T cells, or PBMCs.

Original processing notes: From reference gene primer amplification, estimates of nucleated cell counts were derived. Clones were read by immunoSEQ multiplex PCR, and TCRdb kept only the in-frame ones, dropping some. V, J and clone size are those of that table, while D and trimming were read from the DNA. The sample carries 150,000 to 200,000 clones, 70% to 85% recorded once. Enrolled through a virtual design, the participants were between about 18 and 89 years of age and came from under 25 US areas. This clone has more than one count but fewer than ten. This TCR was recovered from a man between 45 and 60 years old who had recovered from COVID-19. The sample was PBMCs or T cells enriched from blood (not recorded which).

Written as DNA, the CDR3 is TGCGCCAGCAGCTTGAGTCCCCTTGGGACTTACACTGAAGCTTTCTTT. This translates into CASSLSPLGTYTEAFF. The V gene is TRBV5-1, the J gene TRBJ1-1; possible D gene TRBD1, 5 bases. Trimming removed 1 base at V and 3 bases at J, with 16 bases between. Germline CDR1 reads SGHRS; CDR2 reads YFSETQ. CDR3 size: 16 residues.